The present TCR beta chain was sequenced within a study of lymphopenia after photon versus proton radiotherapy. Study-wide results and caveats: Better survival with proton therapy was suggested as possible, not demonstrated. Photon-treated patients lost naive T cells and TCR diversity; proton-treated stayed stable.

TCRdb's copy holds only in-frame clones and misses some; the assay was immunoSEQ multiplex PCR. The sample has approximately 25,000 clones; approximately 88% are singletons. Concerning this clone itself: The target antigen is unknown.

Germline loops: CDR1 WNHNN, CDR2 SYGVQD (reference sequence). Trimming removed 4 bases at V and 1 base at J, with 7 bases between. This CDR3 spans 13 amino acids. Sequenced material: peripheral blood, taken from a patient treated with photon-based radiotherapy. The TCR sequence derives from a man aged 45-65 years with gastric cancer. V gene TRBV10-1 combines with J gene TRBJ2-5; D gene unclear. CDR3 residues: CASSAAIQETQYF. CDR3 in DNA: TGCGCCAGCAGTGCGGCCATCCAAGAGACCCAGTACTTC.